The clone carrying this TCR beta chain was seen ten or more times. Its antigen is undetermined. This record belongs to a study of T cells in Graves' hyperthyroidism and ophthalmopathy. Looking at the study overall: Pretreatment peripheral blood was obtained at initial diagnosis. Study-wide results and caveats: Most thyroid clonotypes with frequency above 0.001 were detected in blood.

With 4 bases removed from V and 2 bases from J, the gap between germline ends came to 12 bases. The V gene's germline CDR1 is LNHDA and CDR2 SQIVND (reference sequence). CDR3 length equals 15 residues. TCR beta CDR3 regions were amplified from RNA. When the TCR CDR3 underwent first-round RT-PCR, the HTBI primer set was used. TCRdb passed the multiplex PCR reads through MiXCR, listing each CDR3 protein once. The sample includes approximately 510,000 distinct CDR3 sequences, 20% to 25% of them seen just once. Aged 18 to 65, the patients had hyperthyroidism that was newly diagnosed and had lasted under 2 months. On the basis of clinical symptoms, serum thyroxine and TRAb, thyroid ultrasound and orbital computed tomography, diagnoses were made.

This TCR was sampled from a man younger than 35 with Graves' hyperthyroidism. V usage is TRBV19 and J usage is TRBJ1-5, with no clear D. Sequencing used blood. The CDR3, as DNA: TGTGCCAGTAGTAAACGGCGTGACGGCAATCAGCCCCAGCATTTT. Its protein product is CASSKRRDGNQPQHF.